The 8 T cell receptor beta chains given below trace back to one sample, sequenced in a study of regulatory T cells in long-lasting Graves disease. Arm-PCR of CDR3 regions and iRepertoire HTBI primers were used to build TCR beta libraries. TCRdb processed the multiplex PCR reads anew with MiXCR; each CDR3 protein has one entry. The table has about 430,000 distinct CDR3 sequences, around 23% seen once. Time point specified: persistent/refractory GD, antithyroid drugs over 5 years with positive TRAb. Preparation of the TCR library used RNA extracted from PBMCs. The sample was peripheral blood mononuclear cells (PBMCs), taken when the disease was refractory, from a patient treated with antithyroid drugs. The receptors were sampled from a female donor with Graves disease.

This clonotype was detected many times. The gene calls are TRBV27 and TRBJ2-7, with no clear D. Trimming took 4 bases from V and 5 from J, leaving 15 bases between them. The CDR3 has 14 amino acids. Germline CDR1 reads MNHEY; CDR2 reads SMNVEV (reference sequence). CDR3 coding DNA: TGTGCCAGCAGTTCCAGACTTCCCCCGGACGAGCAGTACTTC. Translating gives CASSSRLPPDEQYF.

This clonotype was recorded at least ten times. This sequence joins TRBV6-9 and TRBJ2-5; TRBD2 agrees at 10 bases. CDR1 is MNHGY and CDR2 is SVAAGI in the germline V gene. The CDR3 is 17 amino acids. Losses at the gene ends were 3 bases for V and 2 bases for J; bases not matched to a gene: 9. The CDR3 loop is CASSYGFLAGGQETQYF. The CDR3 DNA reads as TGTGCCAGCAGTTACGGGTTCTTAGCGGGAGGACAAGAGACCCAGTACTTC.

This clonotype has ten or more counts. J is TRBJ1-2 and V is TRBV30, with D perhaps matching TRBD1 (6 bases). This CDR3 has 13 amino acids. Germline assignment: CDR1 GTSNPN and CDR2 SVGIG (reference sequence). The V end was cut by 2 bases, the J end by 4 bases, with 11 bases between. In DNA form, the CDR3 reads TGTGCCTGGAGTTTTGGGGGCGGCTATGGCTACACCTTC. Amino acids: CAWSFGGGYGYTF.

The chain is built from TRBV28 and TRBJ2-3; D possibly uses TRBD1 or TRBD2 (5 bases each). The CDR3 has 16 amino acids. V lost 7 bases and J 5 bases, leaving 22 bases between the germline ends. Per the germline V gene, CDR1 is MDHEN and CDR2 is SYDVKM. In DNA form, the CDR3 reads TGTGCCAGCACCACCCCGGGACGCCCTGAGTTAGATACGCAGTATTTT. Its protein is CASTTPGRPELDTQYF. Using reference TRBV28 and TRBJ2-3 for the parts outside the CDR3, the full variable domain is DVKVTQSSRYLVKRTGEKVFLECVQDMDHENMFWYRQDPGLGLRLIYFSYDVKMKEKGDIPEGYSVSREKKERFSLILESASTNQTSMYLCASTTPGRPELDTQYFGPGTRLTVL.

This chain connects TRBV15 to TRBJ2-7; D is undetermined. CDR1 LNHNV and CDR2 YYDKDF come from the germline V gene (reference sequence). This CDR3 region has 13 residues. The ends were cut back, 0 bases at V and 2 bases at J, with 5 bases in the middle. CDR3 region: CATSRDVPYEQYF. The CDR3 bases are TGTGCCACCAGCAGAGACGTCCCCTACGAGCAGTACTTC.

This chain connects TRBV9 to TRBJ2-5; 12 nucleotides match TRBD2. CDR3 size: 16 residues. The germline V gene has CDR1 SGDLS and CDR2 YYNGEE. With V trimmed by 4 bases and J by 4 bases, 8 bases remained unmatched. The CDR3 DNA sequence: TGTGCCAGCAGCCCCAGACTAGCGGGAGTATTAGAGACCCAGTACTTC. This translates into CASSPRLAGVLETQYF. Using reference TRBV9 and TRBJ2-5 for the parts outside the CDR3, the full variable domain is DSGVTQTPKHLITATGQRVTLRCSPRSGDLSVYWYQQSLDQGLQFLIQYYNGEERAKGNILERFSAQQFPDLHSELNLSSLELGDSALYFCASSPRLAGVLETQYFGPGTRLLVL.

This clonotype came up a few times. The rearrangement uses TRBV7-3 and TRBJ2-2; the D gene is possibly TRBD1 (6 bases). The CDR3 totals 16 residues. V lost 2 bases, J lost 2 bases, and 12 bases lay in between. From germline, CDR1 is SGHTA and CDR2 FQGTGA. The CDR3 DNA reads as TGTGCCAGCAGCTTAGTGGGGGCGGATAACACCGGGGAGCTGTTTTTT. Translating it yields CASSLVGADNTGELFF.

This clonotype was counted a few times. The chain is built from TRBV28 and TRBJ2-2, with TRBD1 matching over 7 bases. Per the germline V gene, CDR1 is MDHEN and CDR2 is SYDVKM. The CDR3 is 14 residues long. V lost 6 bases to trimming and J lost 3 bases; unmatched junction nucleotides: 4. The CDR3 region has the DNA TGTGCCAGCAGGCGGACAGGAGACACCGGGGAGCTGTTTTTT. This translates into CASRRTGDTGELFF.